The next 22 T cell receptor beta chains were all read from a single sample in a study of blood T cell repertoires in COVID-19 (dated by TCRdb to 2020 to 2021). The library was generated by the immunoSEQ multiplex PCR assay. TCRdb took over this immuneACCESS table, retaining in-frame rearrangements with V and J assigned. Such tables are incomplete; in checked studies, under half of the missing clones stem from an unresolved V gene, and the remainder is unexplained. The sample includes about 250,000 clones, with roughly nine tenths observed a single time. The leading ten clones occupy about 3% of the sample. The sequencing sample was made of PBMCs or T cells enriched from blood (not recorded which). All receptors derive from a woman in her 50s who had recovered from COVID-19.

This chain connects TRBV5-4 to TRBJ2-5; D is possibly TRBD2 (6 bases). The CDR3 length is 14 residues. Per germline, CDR1 SGHNT and CDR2 YYREEE (reference sequence). Trimming stripped 7 bases from V and 2 bases from J, with 15 bases between. CDR3 sequence: CASREGGNQETQYF. CDR3 nucleotide sequence: TGTGCCAGCCGTGAGGGAGGTAATCAAGAGACCCAGTACTTC.

The chain links TRBV6-2 or TRBV6-3 to TRBJ2-3, with a tentative D call TRBD1 (5 bases). The V gene's germline CDR1 is MNHEY and CDR2 SVGEGT. CDR3 length: 14 amino acids. With 4 bases removed from V and 2 bases from J, the gap between germline ends came to 10 bases. The CDR3: CASSWKGNTDTQYF. As DNA, the CDR3 is TGTGCCAGCAGTTGGAAGGGGAACACAGATACGCAGTATTTT.

V usage is TRBV5-1 and J usage is TRBJ1-1; 9 nucleotides match TRBD1. This CDR3 is built from 14 residues. CDR1 and CDR2 from the germline V gene are SGHRS and YFSETQ. V lost 3 bases and J lost 6; bases outside the gene matches: 6. CDR3 DNA: TGCGCCAGCAGCTCTAGACAGGGGGTCGCTGAAGCTTTCTTT. It specifies CASSSRQGVAEAFF.

The chain combines TRBV6-5 with TRBJ1-1; D is unresolved. V lost 7 bases, J lost 0 bases, and 9 bases lay in between. Germline V gene data show CDR1 as MNHEY and CDR2 as SVGAGI. The CDR3 is 13 amino acids. The CDR3 DNA follows: TGTGCCAGCAAAGGAGGTATGAACACTGAAGCTTTCTTT. Translation: CASKGGMNTEAFF.

For the CDR3, the DNA is TGCGCCAGCAGCCAGGCGGCGGGAGATCTAGATACGCAGTATTTT. As protein: CASSQAAGDLDTQYF. The chain is built from TRBV4-1 and TRBJ2-3, with 7 bases fitting TRBD2. The CDR3 is 15 amino acids. V was clipped by 3 bases and J by 5 bases; unmatched bases: 8. CDR1 is MGHRA and CDR2 is YSYEKL in the germline V gene.

This chain uses TRBV27 with TRBJ2-1; D may be TRBD2 (5 bases). V lost 6 bases and J lost 6, with 9 bases in between. CDR1 is MNHEY, CDR2 SMNVEV, per germline (reference sequence). The length of the CDR3 is 12 residues. The CDR3, as DNA: TGTGCCAGCAGCCGCGGACTCAATGAGCAGTTCTTC. Protein sequence: CASSRGLNEQFF.

The gene calls are TRBV29-1 and TRBJ1-2, with D possibly TRBD1 on 5 matching bases. The CDR3 spans 11 residues. CDR1 and CDR2 (germline): SQVTM, ANQGSEA. V lost 7 bases and J 5 bases, leaving 11 bases between the germline ends. CDR3 amino acids: CSGGSSYGYTF. The DNA of the CDR3 is TGCAGCGGGGGGAGTAGTTATGGCTACACCTTC.

The chain recombines TRBV7-3 with TRBJ2-2; a possible D gene is TRBD2 (6 bases). CDR1 is SGHTA, CDR2 FQGTGA, per germline. V was cut by 5 bases and J by 7 bases, with 14 bases left in between. This CDR3 spans 14 amino acids. The CDR3 coding sequence is TGTGCCAGCAGCCGAGACCGGGAGTACGGGGAGCTGTTTTTT. It codes for CASSRDREYGELFF.

V and J are TRBV27 and TRBJ2-3, with a tentative D call TRBD2 (7 bases). V shed 2 bases and J shed 0 bases, with 15 bases lying between them. Germline CDR1 reads MNHEY; CDR2 reads SMNVEV (reference sequence). The CDR3 has 17 amino acids. CDR3 protein: CASSLGPGGRSTDTQYF. The CDR3 DNA sequence: TGTGCCAGCAGTTTAGGGCCCGGGGGGCGAAGCACAGATACGCAGTATTTT.

V and J are TRBV7-2 and TRBJ2-1, with 11 nucleotides matching TRBD2. V gave up 0 bases and J gave up 8 bases; unmatched junction bases: 6. The germline gives CDR1 SGHTA, CDR2 FQGNSA. This CDR3 region has 16 residues. CDR3 protein: CASSLALAGGSHEQFF. Here the CDR3 DNA reads TGTGCCAGCAGCTTAGCCCTAGCGGGAGGAAGCCATGAGCAGTTCTTC.

The chain combines TRBV7-8 with TRBJ1-2; TRBD1 matches 8 bases. The CDR3 is made up of 18 amino acids. The ends lost 1 base at V and 0 bases at J; junction bases unmatched: 10. The germline gives CDR1 SGHVS, CDR2 FQNEAQ. For the CDR3, the DNA is TGTGCCAGCAGCTTAGTCCGGGACAGGAATAAACCTAACTATGGCTACACCTTC. Encoded protein: CASSLVRDRNKPNYGYTF.

The chain uses TRBV7-3 and TRBJ2-5; TRBD2 matches 10 bases. The CDR3 runs to 16 residues. The germline CDR1 and CDR2 sequences are SGHTA and FQGTGA. V lost 5 bases and J lost 1; bases outside the gene matches: 7. The CDR3 bases are TGTGCCAGCAGCCTGACCGGGACTAGCGTCCAAGAGACCCAGTACTTC. It encodes CASSLTGTSVQETQYF. The complete variable domain, with remaining parts taken from reference TRBV7-3 and TRBJ2-5, reads GAGVSQTPSNKVTEKGKYVELRCDPISGHTALYWYRQSLGQGPEFLIYFQGTGAADDSGLPNDRFFAVRPEGSVSTLKIQRTERGDSAVYLCASSLTGTSVQETQYFGPGTRLLVL.

The genes are TRBV28 and TRBJ2-2; D may be TRBD1 (5 bases). The germline gives CDR1 MDHEN, CDR2 SYDVKM. The V end was cut by 2 bases, the J end by 4 bases, with 11 bases between. The CDR3 contains 15 residues. CDR3 sequence: CASSLTIGVTGELFF. The DNA of the CDR3 is TGTGCCAGCAGTTTAACGATAGGGGTCACCGGGGAGCTGTTTTTT.

The V and J genes are TRBV28 and TRBJ2-3; D gene ambiguous. This CDR3 is 15 amino acids long. The germline gives CDR1 MDHEN, CDR2 SYDVKM. The germline V and J ends were trimmed by 1 base and 9 bases, with 17 bases remaining between them. This chain's CDR3 is CASSLSRRGVLTQYF. The CDR3 DNA follows: TGTGCCAGCAGTTTATCCCGACGAGGTGTGCTGACGCAGTATTTT. Drawing the rest from reference TRBV28 and TRBJ2-3, the complete variable domain is DVKVTQSSRYLVKRTGEKVFLECVQDMDHENMFWYRQDPGLGLRLIYFSYDVKMKEKGDIPEGYSVSREKKERFSLILESASTNQTSMYLCASSLSRRGVLTQYFGPGTRLTVL.

V is TRBV7-3 and J is TRBJ1-1; D gene uncertain. The CDR3 is made up of 13 amino acids. The germline V gene has CDR1 SGHTA and CDR2 FQGTGA. Trimming took off 2 bases at V and 1 base at J, with 5 bases between the two ends. The CDR3 here is CASSLYRNTEAFF. In DNA, the CDR3 is TGTGCCAGCAGCTTATACAGGAACACTGAAGCTTTCTTT.

The chain has TRBV10-3 and TRBJ2-7, with D maybe TRBD1 (6 bases). Germline CDR1 ENHRY, CDR2 SYGVKD. Trimming stripped 3 bases from V and 4 bases from J, with 7 bases between. The CDR3 covers 12 residues. The CDR3 nucleotides read TGTGCCATCAGTGATCAGGGGTACGAGCAGTACTTC. This gives the protein CAISDQGYEQYF.

This clone was seen once. This chain uses TRBV3-1 (or the pseudogene TRBV3-2) with TRBJ2-3; 8 positions agree with TRBD2. The V segment lost 3 bases and the J segment 0 bases; nucleotides outside the gene matches: 5. CDR1 and CDR2 from the germline V gene are LGHDT and YNNKEL (reference sequence). The CDR3 runs to 16 residues. The CDR3 region is CASSQVIAGSTDTQYF. The CDR3 nucleotides read TGTGCCAGCAGCCAGGTAATAGCGGGAAGCACAGATACGCAGTATTTT.

This chain joins TRBV25-1 and TRBJ2-1; 10 bases line up with TRBD1. The CDR3 runs to 16 residues. Germline-derived CDR1 and CDR2 are MGHDK and SYGVNS. V shed 6 bases and J 6 bases; nucleotides not matched to a gene: 11. The DNA of the CDR3 is TGTGCCAGCAGCCTAGGTGGGGGACAGGGGACCAATGAGCAGTTCTTC. Protein product: CASSLGGGQGTNEQFF. Full variable domain (outside the CDR3, taken from reference TRBV25-1 and TRBJ2-1): EADIYQTPRYLVIGTGKKITLECSQTMGHDKMYWYQQDPGMELHLIHYSYGVNSTEKGDLSSESTVSRIRTEHFPLTLESARPSHTSQYLCASSLGGGQGTNEQFFGPGTRLTVL.

The sample holds a few counts of this clone. V is TRBV2 and J is TRBJ2-7; 9 nucleotides line up with TRBD2. J was trimmed by 3 bases and V by 6 bases; bases with no gene match: 3. The germline V gene has CDR1 SNHLY and CDR2 FYNNEI. This CDR3 is built from 13 residues. The CDR3 region has the DNA TGTGCCAGCAGCGGGACTAGCTTCTACGAGCAGTACTTC. Translation: CASSGTSFYEQYF.

The chain combines TRBV27 with TRBJ2-5; 11 bases map to TRBD2. J lost 3 bases, V lost 6 bases, and 3 bases had no gene match. Germline V gives CDR1 MNHEY, CDR2 SMNVEV (reference sequence). CDR3 length: 14 amino acids. DNA for the CDR3: TGTGCCAGCAGGGGACTAGCGGAGAAAGAGACCCAGTACTTC. Protein product: CASRGLAEKETQYF.

This clone was counted between two and nine times. The chain couples TRBV6-2 or TRBV6-3 to TRBJ2-7, with TRBD2 as a possible D gene (6 bases). This CDR3 region has 15 residues. The V gene lost 4 bases and the J gene lost 2 bases, with 15 bases spanning the gap. From germline, CDR1 is MNHEY and CDR2 SVGEGT. CDR3 nucleotides: TGTGCCAGCAGTTCACCGGGACTCGGGGCCTACGAGCAGTACTTC. It translates to CASSSPGLGAYEQYF.

The CDR3 here is CASSLVGSNTGELFF. The CDR3 DNA reads as TGTGCCAGTTCCTTAGTCGGTTCGAACACCGGGGAGCTGTTTTTT. V is TRBV19 and J is TRBJ2-2; D is ambiguous. The CDR3 is made up of 15 amino acids. CDR1 LNHDA and CDR2 SQIVND come from the germline V gene (reference sequence). V lost 8 bases, J lost 0 bases, and 13 bases lay in between. Full variable domain (remainder filled in from reference TRBV19 and TRBJ2-2): DGGITQSPKYLFRKEGQNVTLSCEQNLNHDAMYWYRQDPGQGLRLIYYSQIVNDFQKGDIAEGYSVSREKKESFPLTVTSAQKNPTAFYLCASSLVGSNTGELFFGEGSRLTVL.